Below are 24 T cell receptor beta chains sequenced from a single sample in a study of Ad26.COV2.S vaccination and SARS-CoV-2 variants. Treatment specified: some 20 received Ad26.COV2.S at low or high dose, single or two shots; about 5 received placebo; per-sample allocation not given. Vaccine and placebo recipients were sampled on day 63 after the first injection. TCRdb's table, derived via immunoSEQ multiplex PCR, lists solely in-frame clones and lacks some. Of approximately 410,000 clones listed, over 75% are singletons. The specimen was peripheral blood, collected in a trial of Ad26.COV2.S vaccine versus placebo. All receptors come from a person aged 18-65 years who received the Ad26.COV2.S COVID-19 vaccine or a placebo.

This rearrangement joins TRBV6-4 to TRBJ2-3, with 8 bases aligning to TRBD2. CDR3 length equals 16 residues. V shed 3 bases and J 4 bases; nucleotides not matched to a gene: 9. Germline V CDR1 and CDR2: MRHNA, SNTAGT. CDR3 DNA: TGTGCCAGCAGTGAGCGCGGGGGGCCCTCCTCAGATACGCAGTATTTT. Translated: CASSERGGPSSDTQYF.

The rearrangement uses TRBV7-9 and TRBJ2-3; D is perhaps TRBD1 (7 bases). This CDR3 spans 14 amino acids. The germline V gene encodes CDR1 SEHNR and CDR2 FQNEAQ (reference sequence). V lost 2 bases, J lost 7 bases, and 13 bases lay in between. CDR3 coding DNA: TGTGCCAGCAGCTTACAAGGGGGCGGGAATACGCAGTATTTT. It is translated as CASSLQGGGNTQYF.

V is TRBV28 and J is TRBJ2-5; unclear D gene. V lost 5 bases and J 2 bases, leaving 15 bases between the germline ends. The CDR3 contains 15 residues. In germline, CDR1 is MDHEN, CDR2 SYDVKM. CDR3 residues: CASSQPYRDQETQYF. Here the CDR3 DNA reads TGTGCCAGCAGTCAACCTTACAGAGATCAAGAGACCCAGTACTTC.

CDR3 bases: TGTGCCAGCAGCCAAGCGATGGGGGGAGCCCAAGAGACCCAGTACTTC. Its protein is CASSQAMGGAQETQYF. The chain carries TRBV4-2 and TRBJ2-5; D is perhaps TRBD2 (6 bases). The CDR3 is 16 residues long. Germline CDR1 reads LGHNA; CDR2 reads YNFKEQ. Trimming removed 1 base at V and 1 base at J, with 13 bases between.

The chain recombines TRBV7-9 with TRBJ1-2; a possible D gene is TRBD1 (5 bases). Trimming left V 2 bases short and J 1 base short, with 20 bases between. The CDR3 runs to 18 residues. Germline V lookup: CDR1 SEHNR, CDR2 FQNEAQ (reference sequence). CDR3 DNA sequence: TGTGCCAGCAGCTTAATCATAGTCCTACAGGCGGTTAACTATGGCTACACCTTC. Translating gives CASSLIIVLQAVNYGYTF.

The chain employs TRBV27 and TRBJ2-3, with a tentative D call TRBD2 (5 bases). V was clipped by 5 bases and J by 3 bases, with 9 bases between them. Germline CDR1 reads MNHEY; CDR2 reads SMNVEV (reference sequence). The CDR3 covers 13 residues. The CDR3: CASSPGETDTQYF. The DNA of the CDR3 is TGTGCCAGCAGTCCCGGGGAGACAGATACGCAGTATTTT.

The rearrangement uses TRBV7-9 and TRBJ2-7; D not resolved. Germline V gene sequence: CDR1 SEHNR, CDR2 FQNEAQ (reference sequence). The CDR3 loop spans 12 amino acids. Trimming removed 2 bases at V and 3 bases at J, with 5 bases between. The CDR3 DNA reads TGTGCCAGCAGCTTAATTGACTACGAGCAGTACTTC. Translating gives CASSLIDYEQYF.

The rearrangement links TRBV6-5 to TRBJ1-1; D not resolved. CDR1 and CDR2 (germline): MNHEY, SVGAGI. The ends were cut back, 0 bases at V and 5 bases at J, with 13 bases in the middle. This CDR3 spans 15 amino acids. The chain's CDR3 is CASSYSSKGSTEAFF. The CDR3 coding sequence is TGTGCCAGCAGTTACTCGAGTAAAGGGTCGACTGAAGCTTTCTTT.

This clone was found once. This chain joins TRBV3-1 (or the pseudogene TRBV3-2) and TRBJ2-3, with D unclear. The CDR3 covers 14 residues. The germline V gene encodes CDR1 LGHDT and CDR2 YNNKEL (reference sequence). The ends were cut back, 3 bases at V and 6 bases at J, with 13 bases in the middle. CDR3 in DNA: TGTGCCAGCAGCCATTACAGCCGAACCGATACGCAGTATTTT. Its protein product is CASSHYSRTDTQYF.

The V call is TRBV7-9, the J call TRBJ2-1; D unresolved. The V end lost 5 bases, the J end lost 7 bases, and 3 bases lay between the germline ends. In germline, CDR1 is SEHNR, CDR2 FQNEAQ (reference sequence). The CDR3 contains 10 residues. CDR3 in amino acids: CASSENEQFF. CDR3 in DNA: TGTGCCAGCAGCGAAAATGAGCAGTTCTTC.

This chain connects TRBV9 to TRBJ2-7; perhaps D is TRBD1 or TRBD2 (8 bases each). Trimming took off 4 bases at V and 7 bases at J, with 21 bases between the two ends. CDR1 is SGDLS and CDR2 is YYNGEE in the germline V gene. The CDR3 is made up of 15 amino acids. CDR3 region: CASSPGGDRLQEQYF. The CDR3 DNA is TGTGCCAGCAGCCCCGGGGGGGACAGGTTGCAGGAGCAGTACTTC.

This clone was observed once. V usage is TRBV7-2 and J usage is TRBJ1-4; 10 bases map to TRBD1. This CDR3 spans 17 amino acids. The trim removed 1 base at V and 10 bases at J, leaving 12 bases unmatched. Per germline, CDR1 SGHTA and CDR2 FQGNSA. The CDR3 DNA follows: TGTGCCAGCAGCTTAGAGGGCGTCGGGACAGGGGTTGCAAAACTGTTTTTT. It is translated as CASSLEGVGTGVAKLFF.

J is TRBJ2-1 and V is TRBV5-6, with 10 bases identical to TRBD1. Germline values: CDR1 SGHDT, CDR2 YYEEEE. The CDR3 is made up of 16 amino acids. The junction had 12 bases not matched to a gene; V was cut back by 4 bases and J by 8 bases. The CDR3 region has the DNA TGTGCCAGCAGCGATGATAGGGGACAGGGGAGGTATGAGCAGTTCTTC. Translated: CASSDDRGQGRYEQFF.

V usage is TRBV6-5 and J usage is TRBJ2-5; 7 bases map to TRBD1. Per germline, CDR1 MNHEY and CDR2 SVGAGI. V gave up 4 bases and J gave up 4 bases; unmatched junction bases: 9. The CDR3 has 15 amino acids. The chain's CDR3 is CASSSVGQMGETQYF. In nucleotides, the CDR3 is TGTGCCAGCAGTTCAGTGGGACAGATGGGAGAGACCCAGTACTTC.

This chain uses TRBV10-1 with TRBJ2-1, with TRBD2 as a possible D gene (5 bases). The V gene's germline CDR1 is WNHNN and CDR2 SYGVQD (reference sequence). There are 15 residues in the CDR3. V was trimmed by 2 bases and J by 7 bases, leaving 15 bases between them. For the CDR3, the DNA is TGCGCCAGCAGTGAGATGAGGAGCGGACGAAATGAGCAGTTCTTC. Residues: CASSEMRSGRNEQFF.

The chain joins TRBV30 to TRBJ2-1; 10 positions agree with TRBD1. The length of the CDR3 is 19 residues. The trim removed 3 bases at V and 3 bases at J, leaving 17 bases unmatched. Germline CDR1 GTSNPN, CDR2 SVGIG (reference sequence). The CDR3 coding sequence is TGTGCCTGGAGCCCCCCGGAGGGACAGGGGTTATTTTTCTACAATGAGCAGTTCTTC. As protein: CAWSPPEGQGLFFYNEQFF.

This chain joins TRBV7-2 and TRBJ2-7, with D tentatively TRBD2 (5 bases). CDR3 length: 16 residues. V was cut by 0 bases and J by 0 bases, with 12 bases left in between. CDR1 SGHTA and CDR2 FQGNSA come from the germline V gene. The CDR3 sequence: CASSLAEGRSSYEQYF. The CDR3 region has the DNA TGTGCCAGCAGCTTAGCTGAGGGTAGAAGCTCCTACGAGCAGTACTTC. The entire variable domain, with the rest obtained from reference TRBV7-2 and TRBJ2-7, is as follows: GAGVSQSPSNKVTEKGKDVELRCDPISGHTALYWYRQSLGQGLEFLIYFQGNSAPDKSGLPSDRFSAERTGGSVSTLTIQRTQQEDSAVYLCASSLAEGRSSYEQYFGPGTRLTVT.

Remarks on this clone: At the DNA level, this CDR3 is encoded by other sequences in the same sample as well. The chain has TRBV11-2 and TRBJ1-5, with 12 positions matching TRBD1. The CDR3 has 18 amino acids. CDR1 and CDR2 (germline): SGHAT, FQNNGV. The trim removed 4 bases at V and 6 bases at J, leaving 13 bases unmatched. The CDR3 region is CASSSYRGQGAWGQPQHF. CDR3 nucleotide sequence: TGTGCCAGCAGCTCGTACAGGGGACAGGGGGCATGGGGTCAGCCCCAGCATTTT.

This chain joins TRBV5-6 and TRBJ1-5; 8 bases map to TRBD1. Germline V gives CDR1 SGHDT, CDR2 YYEEEE. CDR3 length: 15 amino acids. V shed 4 bases, J shed 6 bases, and the junction held 9 bases outside the gene matches. Here the CDR3 reads CASSVYRGGTQPQHF. CDR3 DNA: TGTGCCAGCAGCGTCTACAGGGGGGGTACTCAGCCCCAGCATTTT.

CDR3 protein: CASSQGTGGVYEQYF. CDR3 in DNA: TGCGCCAGCAGCCAAGGGACAGGGGGCGTCTACGAGCAGTACTTC. V usage is TRBV4-1 and J usage is TRBJ2-7; 11 nucleotides line up with TRBD1. Germline V gene data show CDR1 as MGHRA and CDR2 as YSYEKL. CDR3 length: 15 amino acids. The ends lost 1 base at V and 3 bases at J; junction bases unmatched: 2.

The gene calls are TRBV4-1 and TRBJ2-7, with 10 bases matching TRBD1. V trimming: 3 bases; J trimming: 0 bases; junction bases outside the gene matches: 5. This CDR3 is 16 amino acids long. Germline V lookup: CDR1 MGHRA, CDR2 YSYEKL. The CDR3 protein is CASSQAGTGVSYEQYF. CDR3 sequence (DNA): TGCGCCAGCAGCCAGGCCGGGACAGGGGTCTCCTACGAGCAGTACTTC.

This rearrangement joins TRBV10-3 to TRBJ2-2; 11 bases align to TRBD2. Trimming cost V 10 bases and J 5 bases; bases outside gene matches: 12. The CDR3 consists of 16 residues. Germline V lookup: CDR1 ENHRY, CDR2 SYGVKD. The CDR3 loop reads CATGLAGALMTGELFF. The CDR3 nucleotides read TGTGCCACCGGACTAGCGGGCGCCCTGATGACCGGGGAGCTGTTTTTT.

This clone was observed once. The J gene is TRBJ1-1, the V gene TRBV19, with D possibly TRBD1 on 5 matching bases. CDR3 length equals 14 residues. Germline assignment: CDR1 LNHDA and CDR2 SQIVND (reference sequence). V lost 1 base, J lost 6 bases, and 12 bases lay in between. The CDR3 coding sequence is TGTGCCAGTAGTATAGGTCCAGGGCAGGCTGAAGCTTTCTTT. Protein product: CASSIGPGQAEAFF.

This sequence joins TRBV7-2 and TRBJ1-5, with D unclear. The CDR3 sequence is 13 residues long. Germline V CDR1 and CDR2: SGHTA, FQGNSA. Trimming cost V 5 bases and J 0 bases, with 5 bases left between them. Here the CDR3 reads CASSVNSNQPQHF. The CDR3 DNA reads TGTGCCAGCAGCGTCAATAGCAATCAGCCCCAGCATTTT.